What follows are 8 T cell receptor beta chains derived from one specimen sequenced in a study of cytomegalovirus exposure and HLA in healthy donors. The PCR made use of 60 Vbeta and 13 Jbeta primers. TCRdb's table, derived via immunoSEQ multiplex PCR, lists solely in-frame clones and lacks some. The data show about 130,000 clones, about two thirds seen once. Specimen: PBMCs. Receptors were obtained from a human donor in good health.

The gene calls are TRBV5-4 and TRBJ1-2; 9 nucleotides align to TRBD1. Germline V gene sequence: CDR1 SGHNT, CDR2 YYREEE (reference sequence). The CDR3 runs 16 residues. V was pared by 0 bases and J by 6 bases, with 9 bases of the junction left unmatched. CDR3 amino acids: CASSLGGQGGKDGYTF. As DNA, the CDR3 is TGTGCCAGCAGCTTGGGGGGACAGGGTGGTAAGGATGGCTACACCTTC.

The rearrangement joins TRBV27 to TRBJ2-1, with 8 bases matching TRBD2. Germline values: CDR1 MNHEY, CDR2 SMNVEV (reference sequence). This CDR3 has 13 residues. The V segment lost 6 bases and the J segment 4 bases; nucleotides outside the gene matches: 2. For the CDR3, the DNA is TGTGCCAGCAGGGGACTAGTATACAATGAGCAGTTCTTC. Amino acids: CASRGLVYNEQFF.

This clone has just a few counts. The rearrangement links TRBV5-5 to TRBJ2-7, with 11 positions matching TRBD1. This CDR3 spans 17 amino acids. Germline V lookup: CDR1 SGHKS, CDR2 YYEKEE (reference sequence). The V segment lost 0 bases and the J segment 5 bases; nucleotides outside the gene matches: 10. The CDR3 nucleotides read TGTGCCAGCAGCTTGGGGGTTGGCCGGGACAGGGGGGACGAGCAGTACTTC. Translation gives CASSLGVGRDRGDEQYF.

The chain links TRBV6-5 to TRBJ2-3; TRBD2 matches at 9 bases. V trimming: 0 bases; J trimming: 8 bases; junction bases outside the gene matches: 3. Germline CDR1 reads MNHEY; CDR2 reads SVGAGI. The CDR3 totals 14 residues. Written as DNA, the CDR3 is TGTGCCAGCAGTTACTCGACTAGCGGAGGTACGCAGTATTTT. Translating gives CASSYSTSGGTQYF.

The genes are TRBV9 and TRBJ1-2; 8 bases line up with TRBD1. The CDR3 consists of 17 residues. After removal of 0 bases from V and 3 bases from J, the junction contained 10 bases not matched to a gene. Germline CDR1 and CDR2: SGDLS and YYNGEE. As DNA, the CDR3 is TGTGCCAGCAGCGTAGCTCCAGGAGGGACAGGATACTATGGCTACACCTTC. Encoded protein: CASSVAPGGTGYYGYTF.

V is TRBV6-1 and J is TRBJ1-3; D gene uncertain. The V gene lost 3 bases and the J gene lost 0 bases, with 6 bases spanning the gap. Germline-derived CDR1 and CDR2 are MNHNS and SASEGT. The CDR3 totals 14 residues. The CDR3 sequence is CASSDQFSGNTIYF. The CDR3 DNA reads TGTGCCAGCAGTGATCAATTCTCTGGAAACACCATATATTTT.

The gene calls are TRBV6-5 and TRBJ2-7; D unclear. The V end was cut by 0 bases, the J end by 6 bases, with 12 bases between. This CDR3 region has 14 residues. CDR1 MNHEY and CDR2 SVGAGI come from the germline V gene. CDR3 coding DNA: TGTGCCAGCAGTTACTCGTCAGAAATTTCCGAGCAGTACTTC. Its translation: CASSYSSEISEQYF.

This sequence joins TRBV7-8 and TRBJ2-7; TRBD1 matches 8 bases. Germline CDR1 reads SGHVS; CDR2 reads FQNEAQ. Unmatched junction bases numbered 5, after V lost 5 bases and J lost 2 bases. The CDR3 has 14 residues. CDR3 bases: TGTGCCAGCAGCACCGGACAGGGACCCTACGAGCAGTACTTC. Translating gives CASSTGQGPYEQYF.